This TCR beta chain was sequenced during a study of T cell responses to AZD1222 COVID-19 vaccine. Overall study findings and caveats: Most donors were white British, females outnumbered males, and clonal diversity was possibly underestimated. Samples come after the peak T cell response, not at day 14. Only six or seven AZD1222 recipients were seropositive at baseline.

Analysis merged second doses at about 4 or about 12 weeks. Generated by immunoSEQ multiplex PCR, the TCRdb table keeps only in-frame clones and is missing some. The table lists 100,000 to 150,000 clones, more than 90% of them singletons. Germline assignment: CDR1 MGHRA and CDR2 YSYEKL. The CDR3 contains 18 residues. V gave up 2 bases and J gave up 1 base; unmatched junction bases: 7. Note on this clone: What it binds is unknown.

The V call is TRBV4-1, the J call TRBJ2-6, with 8 positions matching TRBD1. The input for sequencing was peripheral blood, taken 28 days after the second AZD1222 dose. The sequence derives from an adult who received the AZD1222 COVID-19 vaccine. CDR3 region: CASSQRGQGRSGANVLTF. DNA of the CDR3: TGCGCCAGCAGCCAAAGAGGACAGGGTAGGTCTGGGGCCAACGTCCTGACTTTC.